This TCR beta chain emerged from a study of cytomegalovirus exposure and HLA in healthy donors. The CDR3 extends over 14 amino acids. Germline assignment: CDR1 SQVTM and CDR2 ANQGSEA. V dropped 6 bases and J dropped 3 bases, with 15 bases sitting between them. Points on this clone: Its antigen is currently unknown.

PCR amplification relied on 60 Vbeta primers (plus 13 Jbeta primers). Assay used: immunoSEQ multiplex PCR; TCRdb lists only in-frame clones, some missing. Listed are 55,000 or so clones; more than 9% falls within the top ten. Findings of the study overall: TCR beta chains numbering more than 150 were designated cytomegalovirus-associated. Reports state that TCR beta sequences accurately predicted most subjects' HLA-A and HLA-B alleles. Judged likely to be a sequencing artifact was a cluster of highly shared sequence variants. Indistinguishability led to the exclusion of some V segments, TRBV6-2 and TRBV6-3 included.

The receptor comes from a woman aged 25-40 years in good health and CMV-seropositive. The source material was PBMCs. This chain joins TRBV29-1 and TRBJ1-5, with D perhaps TRBD1 (5 bases). CDR3 bases: TGCAGCGTCGCGGTGGGGGGGGACAATCAGCCCCAGCATTTT. This codes for CSVAVGGDNQPQHF.